The 29 T cell receptor beta chains below were found in one sample sequenced in a study of tumor-infiltrating lymphocytes in oesophageal squamous cell carcinoma (TCRdb year 2016). Libraries were prepared through PCR. Instrument used: Illumina HiSeq 2000. TCRdb reprocessed the public reads (quality trimming at Q25 with fastp, clone calling with MiXCR) and kept in-frame beta chains. Each entry merges the rows of one CDR3 protein and shows their most common DNA and genes. Recorded for this sample are 15,000 to 20,000 distinct CDR3 sequences; 40% to 50% of them occurred a single time. The ten top clones hold approximately 41% of the sample. Sequenced sample: esophageal tumor tissue. Every receptor here comes from a male donor with esophageal squamous cell carcinoma.

Relative to its sample, this clonotype is medium-sized. CDR3 bases: TGTGCCAGCAGCTACAGGGTTCGGGGGTCACCCCTCCACTTT. Encoded protein: CASSYRVRGSPLHF. V usage is TRBV7-9 and J usage is TRBJ1-6, with D tentatively TRBD1 (6 bases). CDR3 length: 14 amino acids. Between the trimmed V and J ends, which lost 4 bases and 10 bases, there was a span of 14 bases. Per the germline V gene, CDR1 is SEHNR and CDR2 is FQNEAQ (reference sequence).

This clonotype occurred many times. The V and J genes are TRBV6-1 and TRBJ2-3, with TRBD2 matching over 8 bases. Looked up from germline, CDR1 is MNHNS and CDR2 is SASEGT. The CDR3 totals 15 residues. The V and J ends lost 8 bases and 4 bases, in that order; junction bases with no gene match: 11. The CDR3 sequence is CASRRRGAFSDTQYF. CDR3 nucleotides: TGTGCCAGCCGAAGGCGGGGGGCCTTCTCAGATACGCAGTATTTT.

This clonotype was picked up a small number of times. The chain links TRBV24-1 to TRBJ2-5; a weak D match, TRBD1 (6 bases). The germline V gene has CDR1 KGHDR and CDR2 SFDVKD. V was clipped by 2 bases and J by 1 base, with 10 bases between them. This CDR3 comprises 15 residues. The CDR3 region is CATSDWQGSQETQYF. CDR3 nucleotide sequence: TGTGCCACCAGTGATTGGCAGGGGTCCCAAGAGACCCAGTACTTC.

This clonotype was counted ten times or more. The rearrangement joins TRBV10-1 to TRBJ2-7; the D is unclear. CDR3 size: 12 residues. The germline V gene has CDR1 WNHNN and CDR2 SYGVQD (reference sequence). Trimming shortened V by 4 bases and J by 1 base, and 5 bases separated the two germline ends. The CDR3 is CASSGTSYEQYF. CDR3 DNA sequence: TGCGCCAGCAGTGGGACGTCCTACGAGCAGTACTTC.

Concerning this clonotype: This is likely a read error, given that the CDR3 carries no conserved phenylalanine or tryptophan at its end. Because the CDR3's place on the DNA is in doubt, the DNA is left out and the CDR3 is given as listed by TCRdb. The chain joins TRBV4-3 to TRBJ2-4; the table's D call TRBD2 went unverified against the DNA. The CDR3 sequence runs 8 residues, both termini included. Germline V gene sequence: CDR1 LGHNA, CDR2 YSLEER. The CDR3 region is CASSSTSG.

Many counts were recorded for this clonotype. This chain connects TRBV2 to TRBJ1-5; 7 positions agree with TRBD1. Germline V gives CDR1 SNHLY, CDR2 FYNNEI. The CDR3 is 15 residues long. V lost 3 bases and J lost 2; bases outside the gene matches: 4. The CDR3 coding sequence is TGTGCCAGCAGTGAGGGCCAGGGGGGCAATCAGCCCCAGCATTTT. It codes for CASSEGQGGNQPQHF.

This clonotype came up many times. The chain combines TRBV6-1 with TRBJ2-2; weak D call: TRBD2 (7 bases). V was shortened by 10 bases and J by 4 bases, with 13 bases between the two germline ends. This CDR3 has 13 amino acids. Per germline, CDR1 MNHNS and CDR2 SASEGT. As DNA, the CDR3 is TGTGCCACGCAGGGGAGGGGCACCGGGGAGCTGTTTTTT. It is translated as CATQGRGTGELFF.

The chain uses TRBV24-1 and TRBJ2-3; 13 bases agree with TRBD2. Germline-derived CDR1 and CDR2 are KGHDR and SFDVKD. V shed 4 bases and J 2 bases; nucleotides not matched to a gene: 8. The CDR3 covers 18 residues. The CDR3 reads CATSEDGTSGTNTDTQYF. DNA of the CDR3: TGTGCCACCAGTGAGGACGGGACTAGCGGGACGAACACAGATACGCAGTATTTT.

This clonotype was seen many times. This rearrangement joins TRBV9 to TRBJ1-4, with D possibly matching TRBD1 (6 bases). Germline V gene data show CDR1 as SGDLS and CDR2 as YYNGEE. Trimming stripped 0 bases from V and 0 bases from J, with 9 bases between. This CDR3 has 16 residues. In DNA form, the CDR3 reads TGTGCCAGCAGCGTAGGTCGGACAGCAACTAATGAAAAACTGTTTTTT. Encoded protein: CASSVGRTATNEKLFF.

Comment on this clonotype: It is likely a read error, because the conserved phenylalanine at the end of the CDR3 is missing. No DNA is shown, since the ends of the CDR3 on it are uncertain; the CDR3 is the one TCRdb lists. This chain uses TRBV5-4 with TRBJ2-3; TRBD2 was called by the table and not checked on the DNA. The CDR3 region is 19 residues in length, termini included. Germline assignment: CDR1 SGHNT and CDR2 YYREEE (reference sequence). This CDR3 is CASKRTSGTTGPNEQYFGP.

V gene TRBV7-6 combines with J gene TRBJ2-1, with 7 nucleotides matching TRBD1. The DNA matches TRBJ2-7 better at its end, which makes the J call doubtful. Germline V CDR1 and CDR2: SGHVS, FNYEAQ. The CDR3 totals 13 residues. In DNA, the CDR3 is TGTGCCAGCAGCTCCACAGGGGTAGGGGAGCAGTACTTC. Translated, it gives CASSSTGVGEQYF.

This clonotype was seen many times. The chain recombines TRBV6-1 with TRBJ1-5; D is perhaps TRBD1 (5 bases). CDR1 MNHNS and CDR2 SASEGT come from the germline V gene. V gave up 6 bases and J gave up 9 bases, with 12 bases separating them. The CDR3 length is 12 residues. The CDR3 DNA reads as TGTGCCAGCAGGCAGGGACCAGGGCCCCAGCATTTT. Its protein is CASRQGPGPQHF.

In DNA form, the CDR3 reads TGTGCCAGCAGCTTAAGGACAGGCTCTTATGAAAAACTGTTTTTT. Protein sequence: CASSLRTGSYEKLFF. V is TRBV7-9 and J is TRBJ1-4; 7 bases fit TRBD1. The ends lost 2 bases at V and 6 bases at J; junction bases unmatched: 6. This CDR3 has 15 amino acids. Germline V CDR1 and CDR2: SEHNR, FQNEAQ (reference sequence).

This clonotype came up many times. The chain employs TRBV6-6 and TRBJ2-7, with D perhaps assigned TRBD1 or TRBD2 (5 bases each). V gave up 2 bases and J gave up 1 base, with 9 bases separating them. Germline assignment: CDR1 MNHNY and CDR2 SVGAGI (reference sequence). CDR3 length equals 14 residues. The CDR3 reads CASSYRGPSYEQYF. The CDR3 DNA reads TGTGCCAGCAGTTACAGGGGACCTTCCTACGAGCAGTACTTC.

The V gene is TRBV7-6, the J gene TRBJ1-4, with no clear D. The V end was cut by 7 bases, the J end by 5 bases, with 11 bases between. This CDR3 spans 13 amino acids. CDR1 and CDR2 (germline): SGHVS, FNYEAQ. The CDR3 sequence: CASKDGVNEKLFF. CDR3 sequence (DNA): TGTGCCAGCAAGGACGGGGTAAATGAAAAACTGTTTTTT.

About this clonotype: This may arise from a read error, as a much more abundant clone is one base away. The chain is built from TRBV11-2 and TRBJ2-1, with D perhaps TRBD2 (5 bases). CDR1 and CDR2 from the germline V gene are SGHAT and FQNNGV. The CDR3 sequence is 14 residues long. V was shortened by 5 bases and J by 10 bases, with 18 bases between the two germline ends. The CDR3 protein is CASSPYREAYEQFF. CDR3 nucleotide sequence: TGTGCCAGCAGCCCGTACCGGGAAGCCTACGAGCAGTTCTTC.

This chain connects TRBV7-2 to TRBJ2-7, with TRBD2 matching over 15 bases. The tail of the sequence fits TRBJ2-1 better, so the J call may be wrong. Germline-derived CDR1 and CDR2 are SGHTA and FQGNSA. The CDR3 has 17 amino acids. The CDR3 spells CASSLRTSGGADNEQFF. CDR3 nucleotide sequence: TGTGCCAGCAGCTTGAGGACTAGCGGGGGGGCCGATAATGAGCAGTTCTTC.

As concerns this clonotype: One junction end does not reproduce the germline sequence, and a read error may be involved. J is TRBJ2-1 and V is TRBV7-6, with D hard to call. Germline-derived CDR1 and CDR2 are SGHVS and FNYEAQ. CDR3 length: 13 amino acids. CDR3 region: CASSPGQYNEQFF. In nucleotides, the CDR3 is TGTGCTAGCAGCCCCGGGCAGTACAATGAGCAGTTCTTC.

This clonotype was observed at least ten times. Here the CDR3 omits its conserved ending phenylalanine or tryptophan, so a read error is the likely source. Because the CDR3's place on the DNA is in doubt, the DNA is left out and the CDR3 is given as listed by TCRdb. The rearrangement links TRBV7-8 to TRBJ2-6. The CDR3 region is 8 residues in length, termini included. Germline CDR1 is SGHVS and CDR2 is FQNEAQ. The CDR3 reads CASSPHSS.

The rearrangement uses TRBV7-4 and TRBJ2-4; TRBD2 is a possible D gene (5 bases). This CDR3 is built from 15 residues. Germline assignment: CDR1 SGHVT and CDR2 SQSDAQ. Deletions cut 3 bases from V and 15 bases from J, with 24 bases between. The CDR3 DNA reads as TGTGCCAGCAGCTTCTACGGGGATAACACCGGGGAGCTGTACTTC. Protein product: CASSFYGDNTGELYF. Combining the CDR3 with reference TRBV7-4 and TRBJ2-4 gives the whole variable domain GAGVSQSPRYKVAKRGRDVALRCDSISGHVTLYWYRQTLGQGSEVLTYSQSDAQRDKSGRPSGRFSAERPERSVSTLKIQRTEQGDSAVYLCASSFYGDNTGELYFGAGTRLSVL.

This clonotype has a count of ten or more. The V call is TRBV5-1, the J call TRBJ2-7; D is perhaps TRBD1 (6 bases). CDR1 SGHRS and CDR2 YFSETQ come from the germline V gene. V lost 4 bases to trimming and J lost 6 bases, with 17 bases between them. The CDR3 covers 14 residues. The CDR3 is CASSSGQGSVEQYF. CDR3 sequence (DNA): TGCGCCAGCAGCAGTGGGCAGGGGTCCGTCGAGCAGTACTTC.

This clonotype was observed many times. The chain employs TRBV7-6 and TRBJ1-1; D unclear. V lost 8 bases and J lost 0, with 13 bases in between. This CDR3 spans 14 amino acids. CDR1 is SGHVS and CDR2 is FNYEAQ in the germline V gene. The CDR3 DNA follows: TGTGCCAGCCTTAAGGGCAGTTTGAACACTGAAGCTTTCTTT. Translation gives CASLKGSLNTEAFF.

This clonotype showed up just a few times. A read error is likely, as this CDR3 ends without the conserved phenylalanine or tryptophan. Because the CDR3's place on the DNA is in doubt, the DNA is left out and the CDR3 is given as listed by TCRdb. This chain connects TRBV2 to TRBJ2-5; the DNA was not compared with TRBD1, the D call given in the table. A total of 16 residues make up the CDR3, ends included. Germline V CDR1 and CDR2: SNHLY, FYNNEI. CDR3 region: CASSGTGLWYGYTFGS.

This clonotype was recorded only once. One junction end does not reproduce the germline sequence, and a read error may be involved. The gene calls are TRBV7-6 and TRBJ2-1, with D maybe TRBD2 (6 bases). The CDR3 is 16 residues long. Germline V gives CDR1 SGHVS, CDR2 FNYEAQ. CDR3 in DNA: TGTGCTAGCAGCTACGCTTTGGGACGGGGGTCTGATGAGCAGTTCTTC. This gives the protein CASSYALGRGSDEQFF.

As to this clonotype: The CDR3 carries no conserved terminal phenylalanine or tryptophan, so it likely arises from a read error. The chain is built from TRBV28 and TRBJ2-5; possible D gene TRBD1, 6 bases. The CDR3 is 14 residues long. CDR1 is MDHEN, CDR2 SYDVKM, per germline. V gave up 3 bases and J gave up 11 bases, with 19 bases separating them. The CDR3 coding sequence is TGTGCCAGCAGTTTTCTACAGGGCACAGATACGCAGTACTCC. This sequence encodes CASSFLQGTDTQYS.

This clonotype was found many times. The V gene is TRBV12-3 or TRBV12-4, the J gene TRBJ2-7; D gene ambiguous. The CDR3 covers 15 residues. Trimming cost V 6 bases and J 0 bases, with 15 bases left between them. The CDR3 DNA sequence: TGTGCCAGCAGCGACCGACCGTCCAGCTCCTACGAGCAGTACTTC. Translation: CASSDRPSSSYEQYF.

This clonotype showed up many times. V and J are TRBV6-1 and TRBJ2-7; the D gene could be TRBD1 or TRBD2 (5 bases each). The germline V gene encodes CDR1 MNHNS and CDR2 SASEGT. Trimming stripped 2 bases from V and 2 bases from J, with 13 bases between. The CDR3 spans 15 residues. This CDR3 reads CASSEMRGEPYEQYF. The CDR3 DNA sequence: TGTGCCAGCAGTGAAATGAGGGGTGAGCCCTACGAGCAGTACTTC.

Comments on this clonotype: The DNA is omitted, as the CDR3 cannot be located on it reliably, and the CDR3 follows TCRdb's listing. The J gene is TRBJ2-5, the V gene TRBV7-3; whether TRBD1, the table's D call, matches the DNA was not checked. Germline lookup yields CDR1 SGHTA and CDR2 FQGTGA. From its first to its last residue, the CDR3 has 24 amino acids. The CDR3 protein is CASSWRPPLAMSSSSAPGRETQYF.

This chain links TRBV7-2 with TRBJ2-1; the match to TRBD2 covers 10 bases. The DNA end is a closer match to TRBJ2-7, so the J assignment may be wrong. There are 16 residues in the CDR3. Germline V gene lookup returns CDR1 SGHTA and CDR2 FQGNSA. CDR3 in DNA: TGTGCCAGCAGCTTATCTAGCGGGAGAGGTAGCTACGAGCAGTACTTC. Protein: CASSLSSGRGSYEQYF.